The 31 T cell receptor beta chains presented below share a single source sample, sequenced in a study of blood T cell repertoires in COVID-19. TCRdb's copy holds only in-frame clones and misses some; the assay was immunoSEQ multiplex PCR. Here the sample spans about 130,000 clones, about 86% being singletons. The sequencing sample was made of peripheral blood. All receptors come from a woman in her forties or fifties who had recovered from COVID-19.

CDR3 protein: CASSLGTGPYEQYF. DNA of the CDR3: TGTGCCAGCTCACTCGGGACAGGGCCCTACGAGCAGTACTTC. The chain recombines TRBV18 with TRBJ2-7; TRBD1 matches at 9 bases. The CDR3 length is 14 residues. CDR1 and CDR2 (germline): KGHSH, LQKENI. V was clipped by 4 bases and J by 2 bases; unmatched bases: 3.

The chain links TRBV10-3 to TRBJ2-3; maybe TRBD1 (6 bases). This CDR3 comprises 13 residues. CDR1 ENHRY and CDR2 SYGVKD come from the germline V gene. The V end was cut by 10 bases, the J end by 2 bases, with 13 bases between. The CDR3 DNA sequence: TGTGCCACTGGACAGCCCCTCACAGATACGCAGTATTTT. Translated, it gives CATGQPLTDTQYF.

There are a few counts of this clone. The rearrangement links TRBV7-3 to TRBJ2-3; 7 bases agree with TRBD2. Germline CDR1 is SGHTA and CDR2 is FQGTGA. The CDR3 has 15 residues. V shed 2 bases and J 3 bases; nucleotides not matched to a gene: 5. CDR3 protein: CASSLGGSRTDTQYF. CDR3 in DNA: TGTGCCAGCAGCTTAGGCGGGAGCAGGACAGATACGCAGTATTTT.

The chain links TRBV19 to TRBJ1-5, with 7 nucleotides matching TRBD1. This CDR3 comprises 17 residues. Germline V gene lookup returns CDR1 LNHDA and CDR2 SQIVND (reference sequence). V gave up 3 bases and J gave up 2 bases; unmatched junction bases: 10. The CDR3 DNA sequence: TGTGCCAGTAGTATTTTAGGGCAGGGGGACGGCAATCAGCCCCAGCATTTT. Translation gives CASSILGQGDGNQPQHF.

The genes are TRBV5-6 and TRBJ2-1, with 7 bases lining up with TRBD2. The V and J ends lost 2 bases and 7 bases, in that order; junction bases with no gene match: 9. The germline V gene encodes CDR1 SGHDT and CDR2 YYEEEE. The CDR3 spans 15 residues. The CDR3 is CASSFRLRERNEQFF. The DNA of the CDR3 is TGTGCCAGCAGCTTTCGGTTGCGGGAGAGGAATGAGCAGTTCTTC.

The sample holds a few counts of this clone. The chain uses TRBV7-9 and TRBJ1-3, with D tentatively TRBD1 (5 bases). The CDR3 totals 14 residues. Germline CDR1 is SEHNR and CDR2 is FQNEAQ (reference sequence). V gave up 5 bases and J gave up 5 bases, with 13 bases separating them. CDR3 amino acids: CASSLQGGRNTIYF. In DNA form, the CDR3 reads TGTGCCAGCAGCCTGCAGGGTGGTAGAAACACCATATATTTT.

The CDR3: CASGLPRSYEQYF. The CDR3 DNA sequence: TGTGCTAGTGGTTTGCCTCGTTCCTACGAGCAGTACTTC. The chain uses TRBV12-5 and TRBJ2-7; D is unresolved. The CDR3 contains 13 residues. In germline, CDR1 is LGHNT, CDR2 FRNRAP. Trimming pared 2 bases from V and 1 base from J, leaving 6 bases between.

This rearrangement joins TRBV7-8 to TRBJ2-1; 9 bases are a match to TRBD2. V shed 5 bases and J 6 bases; nucleotides not matched to a gene: 8. This CDR3 spans 15 amino acids. CDR1 is SGHVS and CDR2 is FQNEAQ in the germline V gene. The CDR3 bases are TGTGCCAGCAGCCCCCGGCTAGCGGGAAGCAATGAGCAGTTCTTC. Protein product: CASSPRLAGSNEQFF.

J is TRBJ2-1 and V is TRBV3-1 (or the pseudogene TRBV3-2), with 7 bases lining up with TRBD1. J gave up 2 bases and V 4 bases, and 5 bases lay outside the gene matches. The CDR3 is 15 residues long. CDR1 and CDR2 (germline): LGHDT, YNNKEL (reference sequence). The CDR3 spells CASSRDRFTYNEQFF. DNA of the CDR3: TGTGCCAGCAGCCGGGACAGATTTACCTACAATGAGCAGTTCTTC.

CDR3 residues: CASSVDRAETQYF. CDR3 DNA: TGTGCCAGCAGCGTAGACAGGGCGGAGACCCAGTACTTC. The V gene is TRBV9, the J gene TRBJ2-5, with D possibly matching TRBD1 (6 bases). The V gene lost 0 bases and the J gene lost 5 bases, with 8 bases spanning the gap. This CDR3 spans 13 amino acids. In germline, CDR1 is SGDLS, CDR2 YYNGEE.

This sequence joins TRBV7-6 and TRBJ2-2; D uncertain. Per germline, CDR1 SGHVS and CDR2 FNYEAQ. The CDR3 is made up of 15 amino acids. The ends were cut back, 4 bases at V and 1 base at J, with 10 bases in the middle. The CDR3 coding sequence is TGTGCCAGCAGCTCCAAATCGGTGAACACCGGGGAGCTGTTTTTT. This encodes CASSSKSVNTGELFF.

This chain connects TRBV27 to TRBJ2-2, with D possibly TRBD2 on 6 matching bases. In germline, CDR1 is MNHEY, CDR2 SMNVEV (reference sequence). The ends were cut back, 5 bases at V and 4 bases at J, with 17 bases in the middle. The CDR3 spans 16 residues. CDR3 protein: CASSLWTIASTGELFF. The CDR3 region has the DNA TGTGCCAGCAGTCTATGGACTATTGCCTCCACCGGGGAGCTGTTTTTT.

This rearrangement joins TRBV28 to TRBJ2-5; TRBD1 is a possible D gene (5 bases). In germline, CDR1 is MDHEN, CDR2 SYDVKM. The V and J ends lost 4 bases and 2 bases respectively, with 11 bases between them. This CDR3 is 14 amino acids long. The CDR3 here is CASSSRVGQETQYF. The CDR3 bases are TGTGCCAGCAGTTCCAGGGTAGGGCAAGAGACCCAGTACTTC.

The chain uses TRBV11-2 and TRBJ1-2; D gene unclear. This CDR3 comprises 16 residues. V was clipped by 1 base and J by 5 bases, with 17 bases between them. Germline CDR1 and CDR2: SGHAT and FQNNGV. The CDR3 spells CASSLGGGPGGYGYTF. Here the CDR3 DNA reads TGTGCCAGCAGCTTAGGCGGAGGCCCCGGAGGGTATGGCTACACCTTC.

The gene calls are TRBV19 and TRBJ2-2, with TRBD2 as a possible D gene (6 bases). V lost 10 bases, J lost 0 bases, and 15 bases lay in between. CDR1 is LNHDA and CDR2 is SQIVND in the germline V gene (reference sequence). The CDR3 covers 15 residues. The CDR3 spells CATSAGSANTGELFF. DNA of the CDR3: TGTGCCACATCCGCGGGGAGCGCGAACACCGGGGAGCTGTTTTTT. The variable domain in full, completed from reference TRBV19 and TRBJ2-2, reads DGGITQSPKYLFRKEGQNVTLSCEQNLNHDAMYWYRQDPGQGLRLIYYSQIVNDFQKGDIAEGYSVSREKKESFPLTVTSAQKNPTAFYLCATSAGSANTGELFFGEGSRLTVL.

CDR3 region: CAWGKGTSGGSSTDTQYF. In DNA, the CDR3 is TGTGCCTGGGGCAAAGGGACTAGCGGGGGGTCTAGCACAGATACGCAGTATTTT. The chain employs TRBV30 and TRBJ2-3, with TRBD2 matching over 15 bases. CDR3 size: 18 residues. Germline CDR1 GTSNPN, CDR2 SVGIG (reference sequence). J was trimmed by 0 bases and V by 5 bases; bases with no gene match: 9. The whole variable domain, filled in from reference TRBV30 and TRBJ2-3, reads SQTIHQWPATLVQPVGSPLSLECTVEGTSNPNLYWYRQAAGRGLQLLFYSVGIGQISSEVPQNLSASRPQDRQFILSSKKLLLSDSGFYLCAWGKGTSGGSSTDTQYFGPGTRLTVL.

This clone was picked up one time. For the CDR3, the DNA is TGTGCCAGCAGCTTAGGAGGGGGCGCAGATGGCTACACCTTC. Its translation is CASSLGGGADGYTF. This sequence joins TRBV11-2 and TRBJ1-2, with TRBD1 matching over 7 bases. CDR1 and CDR2 from the germline V gene are SGHAT and FQNNGV. V lost 1 base to trimming and J lost 6 bases; unmatched junction nucleotides: 5. CDR3 size: 14 residues.

This rearrangement joins TRBV7-7 to TRBJ2-5; D unclear. CDR3 length: 14 residues. V gave up 4 bases and J gave up 2 bases, with 11 bases separating them. CDR1 is SSHAT, CDR2 FNYEAQ, per germline (reference sequence). The chain's CDR3 is CASSWAGLQETQYF. DNA for the CDR3: TGTGCCAGCAGCTGGGCAGGCCTACAAGAGACCCAGTACTTC.

The rearrangement uses TRBV9 and TRBJ2-1, with 10 positions matching TRBD2. This CDR3 has 15 amino acids. Losses at the gene ends were 1 base for V and 5 bases for J; bases not matched to a gene: 3. CDR1 is SGDLS and CDR2 is YYNGEE in the germline V gene. CDR3 amino acids: CASSVSAGGNNEQFF. Here the CDR3 DNA reads TGTGCCAGCAGCGTATCAGCGGGGGGGAACAATGAGCAGTTCTTC.

The chain carries TRBV30 and TRBJ2-7, with a weak D call TRBD2 (6 bases). The CDR3 has 12 amino acids. Germline loops: CDR1 GTSNPN, CDR2 SVGIG (reference sequence). The V and J ends lost 3 bases and 5 bases respectively, with 11 bases between them. The CDR3 loop is CAWRRGSNEQYF. The CDR3 region has the DNA TGTGCCTGGAGACGGGGGAGTAACGAGCAGTACTTC. The full variable domain, its missing parts supplied by reference TRBV30 and TRBJ2-7, is SQTIHQWPATLVQPVGSPLSLECTVEGTSNPNLYWYRQAAGRGLQLLFYSVGIGQISSEVPQNLSASRPQDRQFILSSKKLLLSDSGFYLCAWRRGSNEQYFGPGTRLTVT.

This chain connects TRBV9 to TRBJ2-1; TRBD2 agrees at 7 bases. V dropped 2 bases and J dropped 5; count of bases not matched to a gene: 4. The CDR3 spans 14 residues. The germline gives CDR1 SGDLS, CDR2 YYNGEE. CDR3: CASSVASGHNEQFF. Here the CDR3 DNA reads TGTGCCAGCAGCGTGGCTAGCGGACACAATGAGCAGTTCTTC. Filled out from reference TRBV9 and TRBJ2-1, the complete variable domain reads DSGVTQTPKHLITATGQRVTLRCSPRSGDLSVYWYQQSLDQGLQFLIQYYNGEERAKGNILERFSAQQFPDLHSELNLSSLELGDSALYFCASSVASGHNEQFFGPGTRLTVL.

V and J are TRBV19 and TRBJ2-7; TRBD1 is a possible D gene (6 bases). CDR3 size: 13 residues. The V end was cut by 6 bases, the J end by 3 bases, with 12 bases between. CDR1 LNHDA and CDR2 SQIVND come from the germline V gene (reference sequence). The CDR3 DNA is TGTGCCAGTAGAACGACAGGCTACTACGAGCAGTACTTC. Translation gives CASRTTGYYEQYF.

The chain uses TRBV16 and TRBJ2-7; possibly TRBD2 for D (5 bases). The CDR3 is 15 residues long. Trimming stripped 0 bases from V and 4 bases from J, with 13 bases between. The V gene's germline CDR1 is KGHSY and CDR2 FQNENV. For the CDR3, the DNA is TGTGCCAGCAGCCAATCGTACGGGGAGCTTTACGAGCAGTACTTC. The encoded protein is CASSQSYGELYEQYF.

The V and J genes are TRBV2 and TRBJ1-2; 9 bases are a match to TRBD1. Germline V gene lookup returns CDR1 SNHLY and CDR2 FYNNEI. This CDR3 contains 13 residues. The V gene end was trimmed by 6 bases and the J gene end by 4 bases; junction bases not matched to a gene: 3. DNA for the CDR3: TGTGCCAGCAGAGGGACAGGGCTCTATGGCTACACCTTC. Encoded protein: CASRGTGLYGYTF. Filled out from reference TRBV2 and TRBJ1-2, the complete variable domain reads EPEVTQTPSHQVTQMGQEVILRCVPISNHLYFYWYRQILGQKVEFLVSFYNNEISEKSEIFDDQFSVERPDGSNFTLKIRSTKLEDSAMYFCASRGTGLYGYTFGSGTRLTVV.

V gene TRBV2 combines with J gene TRBJ1-4, with D possibly matching TRBD1 (5 bases). The CDR3 consists of 14 residues. Germline V gene data show CDR1 as SNHLY and CDR2 as FYNNEI. The ends were cut back, 5 bases at V and 4 bases at J, with 11 bases in the middle. CDR3 DNA: TGTGCCAGCAGTCTTCAGGGTAGTAATGAAAAACTGTTTTTT. Translated, it gives CASSLQGSNEKLFF.

This chain links TRBV18 with TRBJ1-2, with 8 bases aligning to TRBD1. The trim removed 2 bases at V and 5 bases at J, leaving 4 bases unmatched. Per germline, CDR1 KGHSH and CDR2 LQKENI. This CDR3 has 14 amino acids. The DNA of the CDR3 is TGTGCCAGCTCACCAAACAGGGGGGAGTATGGCTACACCTTC. Encoded protein: CASSPNRGEYGYTF.

The chain employs TRBV13 and TRBJ2-1; D may be TRBD2 (6 bases). V was pared by 5 bases and J by 3 bases, with 14 bases between. CDR3 size: 15 residues. Germline loops: CDR1 PRHDT, CDR2 FYEKMQ (reference sequence). CDR3 DNA sequence: TGTGCCAGCAGCCTGCAGCGGGTTTACTACAATGAGCAGTTCTTC. As protein: CASSLQRVYYNEQFF.

CDR3 sequence (DNA): TGTGCCAGCAGCCCCATTCAGGCGACCCAGTACTTC. Translation gives CASSPIQATQYF. V and J are TRBV11-2 and TRBJ2-5; D is ambiguous. The germline V gene has CDR1 SGHAT and CDR2 FQNNGV. This CDR3 contains 12 residues. The V end lost 5 bases, the J end lost 7 bases, and 11 bases lay between the germline ends.

The chain uses TRBV12-3 or TRBV12-4 and TRBJ2-5, with D perhaps matching TRBD1 (6 bases). Between the trimmed V and J ends, which lost 4 bases and 4 bases, there was a span of 10 bases. The CDR3 loop spans 13 amino acids. CDR3 loop: CASSSNRVETQYF. The CDR3 nucleotides are TGTGCCAGCAGTTCGAACAGGGTAGAGACCCAGTACTTC.

The J gene is TRBJ2-1, the V gene TRBV2; D perhaps matches TRBD2 (6 bases). CDR1 is SNHLY, CDR2 FYNNEI, per germline. V lost 4 bases and J lost 5, with 12 bases in between. This CDR3 has 14 amino acids. CDR3 residues: CASSVILADNEQFF. CDR3 bases: TGTGCCAGCAGTGTTATTTTAGCGGACAATGAGCAGTTCTTC.

Written as DNA, the CDR3 is TGTGCCAGCACGGCGGGAGGGTTATCGACAGATACGCAGTATTTT. It specifies CASTAGGLSTDTQYF. The chain employs TRBV7-2 and TRBJ2-3; 9 bases are a match to TRBD2. The CDR3 length is 15 residues. With 7 bases clipped from V and 3 bases from J, the junction kept 8 bases outside the gene matches. Germline CDR1 and CDR2: SGHTA and FQGNSA.